The 30 T cell receptor beta chains reported below all come from one sample, sequenced in a study of neurological immune-mediated disorders. TCRdb re-called the 5' RACE reads through MiXCR, storing one row per CDR3 protein. Of roughly 24,000 distinct CDR3 sequences detected, 10% to 15% appear once; the ten largest clones hold around 13%. Sample: PBMCs. These receptor sequences come from a woman aged 60-75 years with HTLV-1-associated myelopathy (HAM/TSP).

The CDR3 loop reads CASGRLEPQHF. The CDR3 nucleotides are TGTGCCAGCGGGCGGTTAGAACCCCAGCATTTT. The V call is TRBV19, the J call TRBJ1-5, with D hard to call. Trimming took off 9 bases at V and 10 bases at J, with 13 bases between the two ends. The CDR3 covers 11 residues. Germline CDR1 is LNHDA and CDR2 is SQIVND (reference sequence).

Relative to its sample, this clonotype is medium-sized. The V call is TRBV10-3, the J call TRBJ1-1; D is perhaps TRBD1 (6 bases). This CDR3 comprises 15 residues. The V end was cut by 0 bases, the J end by 1 base, with 9 bases between. Per germline, CDR1 ENHRY and CDR2 SYGVKD. The CDR3 reads CAISESQGQNTEAFF. For the CDR3, the DNA is TGTGCCATCAGTGAGTCACAGGGACAGAACACTGAAGCTTTCTTT.

This clonotype turned up a few times. This chain connects TRBV4-1 to TRBJ2-3; 11 bases map to TRBD2. The CDR3 extends over 16 amino acids. Unmatched junction bases numbered 3, after V lost 1 base and J lost 3 bases. Per the germline V gene, CDR1 is MGHRA and CDR2 is YSYEKL. CDR3 sequence reads: CASSQGASGGTDTQYF. In nucleotides, the CDR3 is TGCGCCAGCAGCCAAGGGGCTAGCGGGGGGACAGATACGCAGTATTTT.

This clonotype appeared many times. The rearrangement uses TRBV20-1 and TRBJ1-2; no firm D call. The CDR3 spans 15 residues. Trimming cost V 4 bases and J 0 bases, with 15 bases left between them. Germline V CDR1 and CDR2: DFQATT, SNEGSKA (reference sequence). This CDR3 reads CSATGHRFANYGYTF. The CDR3 nucleotides read TGCAGTGCTACGGGCCACCGGTTCGCTAACTATGGCTACACCTTC.

This clonotype was detected many times. V usage is TRBV27 and J usage is TRBJ2-1; TRBD2 aligns across 13 bases. V was clipped by 5 bases and J by 4 bases; unmatched bases: 8. The length of the CDR3 is 17 residues. Germline lookup yields CDR1 MNHEY and CDR2 SMNVEV (reference sequence). CDR3 loop: CASSPWTSGGLYNEQFF. DNA of the CDR3: TGTGCCAGCAGTCCCTGGACTAGCGGGGGCCTATACAATGAGCAGTTCTTC.

At least ten counts were recorded for this clonotype. The chain carries TRBV6-5 and TRBJ2-1; D not certain. This CDR3 has 15 residues. The ends were cut back, 2 bases at V and 2 bases at J, with 10 bases in the middle. Germline V lookup: CDR1 MNHEY, CDR2 SVGAGI. Here the CDR3 DNA reads TGTGCCAGCAGTTACCCCTCTGCCCCCTACAATGAGCAGTTCTTC. Translation gives CASSYPSAPYNEQFF.

This clonotype was seen many times. The chain is built from TRBV5-6 and TRBJ2-1; 7 bases are shared with TRBD1. Trimming cost V 0 bases and J 4 bases; bases outside gene matches: 4. The CDR3 runs to 15 residues. Germline V lookup: CDR1 SGHDT, CDR2 YYEEEE. The CDR3 spells CASSLGDRAYNEQFF. The CDR3 coding sequence is TGTGCCAGCAGCTTGGGAGACAGGGCGTACAATGAGCAGTTCTTC.

Many counts were recorded for this clonotype. The V and J genes are TRBV10-3 and TRBJ2-5; tentative D call: TRBD1 (5 bases). Germline V gene lookup returns CDR1 ENHRY and CDR2 SYGVKD. The CDR3 runs to 18 residues. V dropped 3 bases and J dropped 1 base, with 21 bases sitting between them. CDR3 sequence (DNA): TGTGCCATCAGTGAAGAAAGGATCGCAGGGTCTACCCAAGAGACCCAGTACTTC. This sequence encodes CAISEERIAGSTQETQYF.

The CDR3 is CASSETTSGVNEQFF. DNA for the CDR3: TGTGCCAGCAGTGAGACAACGAGCGGGGTCAATGAGCAGTTCTTC. The rearrangement uses TRBV2 and TRBJ2-1, with 7 bases fitting TRBD2. Germline loops: CDR1 SNHLY, CDR2 FYNNEI. The length of the CDR3 is 15 residues. J was trimmed by 6 bases and V by 3 bases; bases with no gene match: 8.

There are many counts of this clonotype. The chain is built from TRBV7-2 and TRBJ1-3; D not certain. Trimming stripped 4 bases from V and 3 bases from J, with 10 bases between. The germline gives CDR1 SGHTA, CDR2 FQGNSA. This CDR3 has 14 amino acids. The CDR3 here is CASSSPNSGNTIYF. CDR3 in DNA: TGTGCCAGCAGCTCCCCAAATAGTGGAAACACCATATATTTT.

This clonotype has at least ten counts. The J gene is TRBJ2-3, the V gene TRBV7-2; D might be TRBD2 (5 bases). Germline CDR1 is SGHTA and CDR2 is FQGNSA. CDR3 length: 15 residues. V lost 3 bases, J lost 0 bases, and 10 bases lay in between. The CDR3 is CASSLEELSTDTQYF. CDR3 bases: TGTGCCAGCAGCTTGGAGGAACTTAGCACAGATACGCAGTATTTT.

The J gene is TRBJ1-2, the V gene TRBV12-3 or TRBV12-4; 9 nucleotides line up with TRBD1. V lost 8 bases, J lost 6 bases, and 16 bases stayed unmatched. This CDR3 spans 16 amino acids. The CDR3 is CASGPIGTGIMDGYTF. The CDR3 DNA follows: TGTGCCAGCGGTCCGATAGGGACAGGGATTATGGATGGCTACACCTTC.

This clonotype was found many times. The gene calls are TRBV5-8 and TRBJ2-3, with 10 positions matching TRBD2. Germline V gene data show CDR1 as SGHTS and CDR2 as YDEGEE. CDR3 length: 16 residues. After removal of 9 bases from V and 1 base from J, the junction contained 11 bases not matched to a gene. CDR3 nucleotide sequence: TGTGCCACCACAAAACTAGGACTAGCGGGCACAGATACGCAGTATTTT. Its translation is CATTKLGLAGTDTQYF. Full variable domain (rest looked up from reference TRBV5-8 and TRBJ2-3): EAGVTQSPTHLIKTRGQQATLRCSPISGHTSVYWYQQALGLGLQFLLWYDEGEERNRGNFPPRFSGRQFPNYSSELNVNALELEDSALYLCATTKLGLAGTDTQYFGPGTRLTVL.

Many counts were recorded for this clonotype. The CDR3 region is CASGLTGSLLPLHF. Written as DNA, the CDR3 is TGTGCTAGTGGTTTGACCGGCAGTCTATTACCCCTCCACTTT. The rearrangement links TRBV12-5 to TRBJ1-6; D is unclear. Trimming left V 2 bases short and J 12 bases short, with 14 bases between. The CDR3 is 14 amino acids. Germline values: CDR1 LGHNT, CDR2 FRNRAP.

Many counts were recorded for this clonotype. This chain connects TRBV12-3 or TRBV12-4 to TRBJ2-5; D gene ambiguous. V was shortened by 3 bases and J by 2 bases, with 13 bases between the two germline ends. This CDR3 is 15 amino acids long. The CDR3 loop is CASSFRGLKQETQYF. CDR3 nucleotide sequence: TGTGCCAGCAGTTTTAGAGGATTGAAACAAGAGACCCAGTACTTC.

The sample holds many counts of this clonotype. This chain joins TRBV20-1 and TRBJ2-1; 14 nucleotides line up with TRBD2. V trimming: 6 bases; J trimming: 8 bases; junction bases outside the gene matches: 3. The CDR3 contains 13 residues. In germline, CDR1 is DFQATT, CDR2 SNEGSKA (reference sequence). CDR3: CSAGTSGSYEQFF. Here the CDR3 DNA reads TGCAGTGCAGGGACTAGCGGGAGTTATGAGCAGTTCTTC.

By share, this clonotype counts as large. The rearrangement uses TRBV6-5 and TRBJ2-7; TRBD2 matches 14 bases. The CDR3 loop spans 15 amino acids. From germline, CDR1 is MNHEY and CDR2 SVGAGI. Trimming took 5 bases from V and 6 from J; bases not matched to a gene: 6. The CDR3, as DNA: TGTGCCAGCAGTCCCGGACTAGCGGGGGGAAGCGAGCAGTACTTC. Its protein product is CASSPGLAGGSEQYF.

This clonotype was seen at least ten times. The V call is TRBV10-3, the J call TRBJ2-5; no clear D. V was cut by 3 bases and J by 3 bases, with 5 bases left in between. The CDR3 totals 12 residues. Germline V CDR1 and CDR2: ENHRY, SYGVKD. In DNA, the CDR3 is TGTGCCATCAGTGATTTGGAAGAGACCCAGTACTTC. Protein product: CAISDLEETQYF.

This clonotype was counted ten times or more. The chain uses TRBV24-1 and TRBJ2-7; tentative D call: TRBD1 (5 bases). The CDR3 is 13 residues long. CDR1 is KGHDR and CDR2 is SFDVKD in the germline V gene. V was shortened by 1 base and J by 2 bases, with 5 bases between the two germline ends. The CDR3: CATSDLGAYEQYF. Here the CDR3 DNA reads TGTGCCACCAGTGATTTAGGGGCCTACGAGCAGTACTTC.

In this sample, this clonotype turned up many times. The V gene is TRBV15, the J gene TRBJ2-1; no firm D call. There are 15 residues in the CDR3. Deletions cut 0 bases from V and 4 bases from J, with 10 bases between. Germline V CDR1 and CDR2: LNHNV, YYDKDF (reference sequence). CDR3 bases: TGTGCCACCAGCAGAGATAAGAGCCTGTACAATGAGCAGTTCTTC. It specifies CATSRDKSLYNEQFF.

This clonotype was detected ten times or more. The rearrangement uses TRBV14 and TRBJ2-7; D is undetermined. Looked up from germline, CDR1 is SGHDN and CDR2 is FVKESK. The CDR3 is 16 residues long. Deletions cut 0 bases from V and 3 bases from J, with 15 bases between. CDR3 in amino acids: CASSQEPRLMIYEQYF. The DNA for the CDR3 is TGTGCCAGCAGCCAAGAACCGCGACTGATGATCTACGAGCAGTACTTC. Combining the CDR3 with reference TRBV14 and TRBJ2-7 gives the whole variable domain EAGVTQFPSHSVIEKGQTVTLRCDPISGHDNLYWYRRVMGKEIKFLLHFVKESKQDESGMPNNRFLAERTGGTYSTLKVQPAELEDSGVYFCASSQEPRLMIYEQYFGPGTRLTVT.

By sample fraction, this clonotype is medium-sized. The V and J genes are TRBV20-1 and TRBJ2-5; tentatively, D is TRBD1 (5 bases). CDR1 is DFQATT and CDR2 is SNEGSKA in the germline V gene (reference sequence). Trimming removed 0 bases from V and 5 bases from J, with 10 bases in between. This CDR3 comprises 13 residues. Here the CDR3 DNA reads TGCAGTGCTAGAGATGCAGGGTTGGAGACCCAGTACTTC. Translation: CSARDAGLETQYF.

The chain recombines TRBV29-1 with TRBJ1-1, with unresolved D. V was shortened by 8 bases and J by 8 bases, with 15 bases between the two germline ends. CDR3 length: 11 residues. Germline CDR1 SQVTM, CDR2 ANQGSEA. The CDR3 bases are TGCAGCATGAGGAGGACTTCCGAAGCTTTCTTT. It is translated as CSMRRTSEAFF.

This clonotype came up many times. The V call is TRBV11-2, the J call TRBJ2-1; tentatively, D is TRBD2 (5 bases). Germline CDR1 SGHAT, CDR2 FQNNGV. There are 17 residues in the CDR3. Trimming cost V 2 bases and J 2 bases, with 16 bases left between them. CDR3 loop: CASSLRPGSEPYNEQFF. In DNA form, the CDR3 reads TGTGCCAGCAGCTTACGTCCGGGGTCTGAACCCTACAATGAGCAGTTCTTC.

In the case of this clonotype: Relative to the germline gene, one junction end is altered; a read error may explain this. The chain uses TRBV20-1 and TRBJ2-1; 11 bases align to TRBD2. CDR1 is DFQATT, CDR2 SNEGSKA, per germline (reference sequence). The CDR3 extends over 14 amino acids. CDR3: CSAPLAGAGNEQFF. CDR3 in DNA: TGCAGTGCCCCACTAGCGGGAGCCGGGAATGAGCAGTTCTTT.

In its sample, this clonotype ranks as medium-sized (0.01 to 0.1%). The J gene is TRBJ2-3, the V gene TRBV20-1; D gene uncertain. The germline gives CDR1 DFQATT, CDR2 SNEGSKA (reference sequence). The CDR3 has 14 residues. V gave up 3 bases and J gave up 2 bases, with 12 bases separating them. The CDR3 sequence is CSASKLLFTDTQYF. In DNA form, the CDR3 reads TGCAGTGCTAGCAAACTGCTCTTCACAGATACGCAGTATTTT.

This clonotype was counted many times. The rearrangement links TRBV5-1 to TRBJ2-3; D gene uncertain. Per the germline V gene, CDR1 is SGHRS and CDR2 is YFSETQ. V lost 2 bases, J lost 3 bases, and 10 bases lay in between. CDR3 length equals 14 residues. The CDR3 loop reads CASSLASPTDTQYF. CDR3 DNA: TGCGCCAGCAGCTTAGCCAGCCCAACAGATACGCAGTATTTT.

This clonotype came up many times. The genes are TRBV5-1 and TRBJ1-2; 8 bases agree with TRBD1. Unmatched junction bases numbered 15, after V lost 4 bases and J lost 10 bases. The V gene's germline CDR1 is SGHRS and CDR2 YFSETQ. The CDR3 covers 15 residues. The CDR3 DNA reads TGCGCCAGCAGCCCCTCACAAGCAGGGGGCTCGGACTACACCTTC. Protein product: CASSPSQAGGSDYTF.

Ten or more counts support this clonotype. A much bigger clone sits one base away, suggesting this may be a read error. V and J are TRBV11-2 and TRBJ2-1, with 8 bases fitting TRBD1. This CDR3 region has 15 residues. Germline values: CDR1 SGHAT, CDR2 FQNNGV. Trimming removed 5 bases from V and 5 bases from J; junction bases left unmatched: 8. The CDR3 is CASSIDRGPHNEQFF. The CDR3 DNA sequence: TGTGCCAGCAGCATCGACAGGGGTCCACACAATGAGCAGTTCTTC. Full variable domain (outside the CDR3, taken from reference TRBV11-2 and TRBJ2-1): EAGVAQSPRYKIIEKRQSVAFWCNPISGHATLYWYQQILGQGPKLLIQFQNNGVVDDSQLPKDRFSAERLKGVDSTLKIQPAKLEDSAVYLCASSIDRGPHNEQFFGPGTRLTVL.

This clonotype was found many times. The rearrangement uses TRBV29-1 and TRBJ2-1, with D possibly TRBD2 on 5 matching bases. Germline V gene lookup returns CDR1 SQVTM and CDR2 ANQGSEA. This CDR3 region has 11 residues. Trimming took 6 bases from V and 10 from J, leaving 13 bases between them. The CDR3 DNA reads TGCAGCGTCGCTCTAGCTAGCGAGCAGTTCTTC. This codes for CSVALASEQFF.